The text below deals with one T cell receptor beta chain. The sample holds a few counts of this clonotype. The antigen this receptor binds is unknown. No per-base quality is available; no much larger clone lies one base away. The record originates from a study of T-cell reconstitution after alpha-beta-depleted transplantation in children (dated by TCRdb to about 2016). A note on the overall study: The study quantitatively tracked T-cell immune reconstitution after TCRalphabeta/CD19-depleted allogeneic hematopoietic cell transplantation in children using TCR repertoire profiling.

At the junction V is shortened by 0 bases and J by 10 bases, with 13 bases in between. Reading the germline V gene (reference sequence) gives CDR1 GTSNPN and CDR2 SVGIG. The CDR3 covers 13 residues, taking in both the cysteine and the phenylalanine. Of the read, only the CDR3 DNA is kept; its 39 bases are in frame from base 1. Libraries came from PCR. Sequenced on an Illumina HiSeq 2500. TCR library preparation used molecular barcoding, with unique molecular identifiers applied to normalize quantification of the TCRbeta repertoire. The public reads were reprocessed in TCRdb via fastp at Q25 and MiXCR, keeping in-frame beta chains. CDR3 protein duplicates are merged, each entry listing the most common genes and DNA. The sample includes around 200,000 distinct CDR3 sequences, with approximately 10% observed a single time. 28% of the sample belongs to the ten largest clones. The research as a whole found: The high TCRbeta diversity at day 60 in some patients was ascribed to recipient T cells and intrathymic progenitors that had survived conditioning. Over subsequent months, a decline in hyperexpanded clone frequencies was noted, and after one year, T-cell counts and TCRbeta diversity were mostly ascribed to newly produced T cells. About two months after transplant, the apparently early recovery of alphabetaT-cell counts reportedly depended on just several hundred clones that had expanded rapidly and came from non-depleted graft cells.

Per the publication, the treatment or condition label means: allogeneic hematopoietic cell transplantation with graft depleted of TCRalphabeta T cells and CD19 B cells. Transplant recipients were children who received TCRalphabeta/CD19-depleted allogeneic hematopoietic cell grafts. The specimen was PBMCs, collected before TCRalphabeta/CD19-depleted stem cell transplant. This receptor was taken from a child under two years old with acute myeloid leukemia, due to receive a stem cell transplant. The sequence joins TRBV30 to TRBJ1-5, with the D gene not clear enough to name. The nucleotides read TGTGCCTGGAGTGTGGCGGATCGCGACCCCCAGCATTTT. Its protein reads: CAWSVADRDPQHF.